The sequence of this T cell receptor (beta chain) was determined in a study of blood T cell repertoires in COVID-19. As for the study in general: Sites across the United States, Italy and Spain contributed samples from acute and convalescent COVID-19.

This clone was seen once. Per the original data handling: Reference gene primer amplification gave estimated nucleated cell counts. The protocol was immunoSEQ multiplex PCR, while the TCRdb copy is restricted to in-frame clones and leaves out a portion. V, J and clone size reflect that table, while D and trimming were determined from the DNA. The top ten hold 8.5% to 12% of the sample, which has under 400,000 clones, around 87% seen once. V dropped 1 base and J dropped 11 bases, with 16 bases sitting between them. Germline loops: CDR1 SGHRS, CDR2 YFSETQ. The CDR3 consists of 15 residues. The V and J genes are TRBV5-1 and TRBJ1-6; D ambiguous. The sequencing sample was made of peripheral blood. This receptor was taken from a woman in her thirties with COVID-19, enrolled during active disease. For the CDR3, the DNA is TGCGCCAGCAGCTTGCATACAGCCGAAAGTCCACCCCTCCACTTT. It translates to CASSLHTAESPPLHF. Filled out from reference TRBV5-1 and TRBJ1-6, the complete variable domain reads KAGVTQTPRYLIKTRGQQVTLSCSPISGHRSVSWYQQTPGQGLQFLFEYFSETQRNKGNFPGRFSGRQFSNSRSEMNVSTLELGDSALYLCASSLHTAESPPLHFGNGTRLTVT.